The rows below give T cell receptor beta chains drawn from one sample of a study of blood T cell repertoires in COVID-19. Measured with immunoSEQ multiplex PCR; TCRdb has only the in-frame clones, and not every one. The sample yields 200,000 to 250,000 clones, 81% seen once. What was sequenced was PBMCs or T cells enriched from blood (not recorded which). Receptor source: a woman aged 45-59 years with acute COVID-19. Each CDR3 is given with its conserved first and last residue. Each record gives: D gene, V gene, J gene, clone size, CDR3 DNA, CDR3 protein. The D gene is left open where the match is weak. Size is stated for part of the rows, as once, few or many counts, or as a class when the clone is expanded.

-	TRBV20-1	TRBJ1-1	-	TGCAGTGCTCTCCGGGGGTCAGAGGCTTTCTTT	CSALRGSEAFF
TRBD2	TRBV5-1	TRBJ2-3	once	TGCGCCAGCAGCAGAATCCCCCCGGGTAGCGGGGGGACCACAGATACGCAGTATTTT	CASSRIPPGSGGTTDTQYF
-	TRBV27	TRBJ1-2	-	TGTGCCAGCAGTTTAACAGGGAATTTCTATGGCTACACCTTC	CASSLTGNFYGYTF
TRBD2	TRBV28	TRBJ2-3	few	TGTGCCAGCAGCGACTTAGCGGGGGGGTCCACAGATACGCAGTATTTT	CASSDLAGGSTDTQYF
-	TRBV25-1	TRBJ1-5	-	TGTGCCAGCAGTGAATTCTCGACAGACAATCAGCCCCAGCATTTT	CASSEFSTDNQPQHF
-	TRBV5-4	TRBJ2-7	-	TGTGCCAGCGGGTCGCGCGGAACCTACGAGCAGTACTTC	CASGSRGTYEQYF
TRBD2	TRBV2	TRBJ2-5	few	TGTGCCAGCAGTGAAGGGCTAGCGGGATCTACAGAGACCCAGTACTTC	CASSEGLAGSTETQYF
-	TRBV27	TRBJ1-5	-	TGTGCCAGCAGCTCGACCTGGGGCCAGCCCCAGCATTTT	CASSSTWGQPQHF
TRBD1	TRBV7-9	TRBJ1-1	-	TGTGCCAGCAGCCAGAAAAGGGGACAGGGGGCCGCTGAAGCTTTCTTT	CASSQKRGQGAAEAFF
TRBD2	TRBV5-5	TRBJ2-2	-	TGTGCCAGCAGCTTGGGGCTAGCGGGGGGGCAGCACACCGGGGAGCTGTTTTTT	CASSLGLAGGQHTGELFF
TRBD1	TRBV25-1	TRBJ2-7	-	TGTGCCAGCAGTGACCCGGGGACAGGGGTGTCCTACGAGCAGTACTTC	CASSDPGTGVSYEQYF
TRBD2	TRBV12-5	TRBJ2-7	-	TGTGCTAGTGGTTTTCTAGCGGGAGGCTACGAGCAGTACTTC	CASGFLAGGYEQYF
-	TRBV19	TRBJ1-6	-	TGTGCCAGTTCTGACAGCAGCTCCTATAATTCACCCCTCCACTTT	CASSDSSSYNSPLHF
TRBD1	TRBV2	TRBJ2-3	-	TGTGCCAGCAGTCAGGGGACAGGAGGCACAGATACGCAGTATTTT	CASSQGTGGTDTQYF
-	TRBV6-5	TRBJ1-1	-	TGTGCCAGCAGTTACGCCGGAGTTAGTGACACTGAAGCTTTCTTT	CASSYAGVSDTEAFF
TRBD1	TRBV19	TRBJ1-5	-	TGTGCCAGTAGTATAGGTAAGATGAGCGGACAGGGGGCTCGAGGCAATCAGCCCCAGCATTTT	CASSIGKMSGQGARGNQPQHF